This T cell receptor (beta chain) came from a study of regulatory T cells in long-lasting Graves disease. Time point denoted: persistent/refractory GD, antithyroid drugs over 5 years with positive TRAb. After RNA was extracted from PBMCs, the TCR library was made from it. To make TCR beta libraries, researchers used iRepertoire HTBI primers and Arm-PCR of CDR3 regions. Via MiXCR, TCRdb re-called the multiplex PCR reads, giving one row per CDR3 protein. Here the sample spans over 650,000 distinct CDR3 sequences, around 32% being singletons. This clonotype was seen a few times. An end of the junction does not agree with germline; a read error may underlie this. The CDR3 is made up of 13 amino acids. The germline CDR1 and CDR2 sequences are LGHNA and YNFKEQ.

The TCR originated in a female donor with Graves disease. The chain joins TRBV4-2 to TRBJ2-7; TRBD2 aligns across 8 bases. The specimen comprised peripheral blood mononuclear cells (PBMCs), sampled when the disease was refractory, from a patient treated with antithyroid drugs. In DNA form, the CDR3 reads TGTGCCAGCAGCCAAGAAAGGGGGACTAGAGCCGCCTTC. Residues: CASSQERGTRAAF.